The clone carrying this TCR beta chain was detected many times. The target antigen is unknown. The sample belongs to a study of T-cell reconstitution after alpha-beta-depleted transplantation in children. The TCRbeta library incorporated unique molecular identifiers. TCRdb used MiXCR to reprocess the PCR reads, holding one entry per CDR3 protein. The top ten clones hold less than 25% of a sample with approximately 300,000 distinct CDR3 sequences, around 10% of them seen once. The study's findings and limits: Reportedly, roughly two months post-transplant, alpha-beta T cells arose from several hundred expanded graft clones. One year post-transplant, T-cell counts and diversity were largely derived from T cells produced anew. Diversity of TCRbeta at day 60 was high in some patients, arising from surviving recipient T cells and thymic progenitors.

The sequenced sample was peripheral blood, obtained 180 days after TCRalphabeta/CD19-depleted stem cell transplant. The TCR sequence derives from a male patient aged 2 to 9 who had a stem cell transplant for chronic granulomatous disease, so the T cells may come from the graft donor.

CDR3 DNA sequence: TGTGCCAGCAGTGGGGCTAGCGACTACGAGCAGTACTTC. Translation gives CASSGASDYEQYF. The V and J genes are TRBV27 and TRBJ2-7, with TRBD2 as a possible D gene (6 bases). Trimming pared 5 bases from V and 3 bases from J, leaving 11 bases between. CDR3 length equals 13 residues. The germline CDR1 and CDR2 sequences are MNHEY and SMNVEV (reference sequence).